This TCR beta chain was documented in a study of control samples from healthy donors and cancer patients. Assay: immunoSEQ multiplex PCR; the TCRdb copy retains only in-frame clones and omits some. Among about 150,000 clones listed, 75% to 95% were seen once. Germline V lookup: CDR1 MNHEY, CDR2 SVGAGI. Trimming cost V 5 bases and J 8 bases, with 15 bases left between them. CDR3 length: 13 amino acids. This chain connects TRBV6-5 to TRBJ1-2; D not certain. Sample: blood. This sequence was found in a woman in her thirties or forties in good health. The CDR3 spells CASSPLPGGGYTF. DNA of the CDR3: TGTGCCAGCAGTCCCCTCCCGGGAGGGGGCTACACCTTC.